This T cell receptor (beta chain) was sequenced for a study of control samples from healthy donors and cancer patients. The assay was immunoSEQ multiplex PCR, and TCRdb's table has in-frame clones only and misses some. The sample contains about 110,000 clones, approximately 90% of which appear only once. The CDR3 totals 15 residues. From germline, CDR1 is LNHDA and CDR2 SQIVND (reference sequence). Trimming shortened V by 6 bases and J by 1 base, and 14 bases separated the two germline ends. The V call is TRBV19, the J call TRBJ2-3; D might be TRBD1 or TRBD2, each matching 5 bases. Sequenced input: blood. This sequence originates from a human donor in good health. The donor label of this sample is uncertain. The CDR3 loop reads CASSPNLGGTDTQYF. In DNA, the CDR3 is TGTGCCAGTAGCCCTAATCTGGGGGGCACAGATACGCAGTATTTT.